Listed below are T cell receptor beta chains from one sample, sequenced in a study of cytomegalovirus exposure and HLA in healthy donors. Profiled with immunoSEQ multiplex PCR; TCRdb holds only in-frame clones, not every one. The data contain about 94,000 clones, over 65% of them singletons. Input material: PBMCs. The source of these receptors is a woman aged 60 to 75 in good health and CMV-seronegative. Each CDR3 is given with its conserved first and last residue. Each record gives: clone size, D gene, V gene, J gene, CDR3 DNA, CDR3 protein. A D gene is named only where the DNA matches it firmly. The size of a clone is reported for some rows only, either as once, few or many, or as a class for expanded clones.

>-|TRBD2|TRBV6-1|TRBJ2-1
TGTGCCAGCAGTGAAGCCTCTAGCGGGGGGATGAATGAGCAGTTCTTC
CASSEASSGGMNEQFF
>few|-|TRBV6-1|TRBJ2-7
TGTGCCAGCAGTAGAGGATACTACGAGCAGTACTTC
CASSRGYYEQYF
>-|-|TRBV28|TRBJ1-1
TGTGCCAGCAGGAGAGGGAAGGAGAACACTGAAGCTTTCTTT
CASRRGKENTEAFF
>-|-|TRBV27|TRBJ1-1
TGTGCCAGCAGTGGGCAGGGTTCGGAAGCTTTCTTT
CASSGQGSEAFF
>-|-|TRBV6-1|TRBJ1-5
TGTGCCAGCACCCCCGGGGTTCACAATCAGCCCCAGCATTTT
CASTPGVHNQPQHF
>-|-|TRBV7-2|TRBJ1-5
TGTGCCAGCAGCTTCGCCGGTTATAGCAATCAGCCCCAGCATTTT
CASSFAGYSNQPQHF
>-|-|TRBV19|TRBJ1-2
TGTGCCAGTAGTAGGGCTGTCTATGGCTACACCTTC
CASSRAVYGYTF
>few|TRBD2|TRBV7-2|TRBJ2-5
TGTGCCAGCAGCTTTGATTCTAGCGGAGTAGAGACCCAGTACTTC
CASSFDSSGVETQYF
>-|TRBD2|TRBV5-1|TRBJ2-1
TGCGCCAGCAGCTCAACTAGCGGGAGCGCTAATGAGCAGTTCTTC
CASSSTSGSANEQFF
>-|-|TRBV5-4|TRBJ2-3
TGTGCCAGCAGCTTGGTTGTAGGCCGAGGGACAGATACGCAGTATTTT
CASSLVVGRGTDTQYF
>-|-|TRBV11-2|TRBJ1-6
TGTGCCAGCAGCTTAGACCAGGCCTCCTATAATTCACCCCTCCACTTT
CASSLDQASYNSPLHF
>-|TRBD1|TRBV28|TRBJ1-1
TGTGCCAGCAGCTCTACGGGACAGGGGACTGAAGCTTTCTTT
CASSSTGQGTEAFF
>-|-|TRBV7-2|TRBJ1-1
TGTGCCAGCAGCAGCCGGGACTTCGCTGAAGCTTTCTTT
CASSSRDFAEAFF
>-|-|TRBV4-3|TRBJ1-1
TGCGCCAGCAGCCAAGCTCCGGACAGGAACACTGAAGCTTTCTTT
CASSQAPDRNTEAFF
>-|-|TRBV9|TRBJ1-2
TGTGCCAGCAGCGTCCAGGCAGACAGGCGGGTGAACTATGGCTACACCTTC
CASSVQADRRVNYGYTF
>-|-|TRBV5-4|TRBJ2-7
TGTGCCAGCAGCCGAGGGACAACCTACGAGCAGTACTTC
CASSRGTTYEQYF
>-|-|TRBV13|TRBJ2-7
TGTGCCAGCAGCCCACCGGGGAGGACCTACTCCTACGAGCAGTACTTC
CASSPPGRTYSYEQYF
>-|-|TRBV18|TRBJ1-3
TGTGCCAGCTCACCGGATAGGGGTGGAAACACCATATATTTT
CASSPDRGGNTIYF
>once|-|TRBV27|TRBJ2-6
TGTGCCAGCAGTTCCCCAGGGGGTGGGGGGCAAGGGGCCAACGTCCTGACTTTC
CASSSPGGGGQGANVLTF
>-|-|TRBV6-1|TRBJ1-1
TGTGCCATCACTACTCGACCTTTCTTT
CAITTRPFF
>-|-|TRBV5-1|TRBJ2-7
TGCGCCAGCATCCCTGGGGCCAGGTCCTACGAGCAGTACTTC
CASIPGARSYEQYF
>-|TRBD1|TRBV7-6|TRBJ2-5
TGTGCCAGCAGCTTAGGACGAAGGGACAGGCCTCAAGAGACCCAGTACTTC
CASSLGRRDRPQETQYF
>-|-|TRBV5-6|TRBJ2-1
TGTGCCAGCAGCTTGGGCCCCGCTATGCCCAATGAGCAGTTCTTC
CASSLGPAMPNEQFF
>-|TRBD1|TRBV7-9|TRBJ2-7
TGTGCCAGCAGCCGGGACAGGGGGAGGTACGAGCAGTACTTC
CASSRDRGRYEQYF
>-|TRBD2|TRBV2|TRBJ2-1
TGTGCCGGGTCAACTAGCGGGAGGGCCTCCTACAATGAGCAGTTCTTC
CAGSTSGRASYNEQFF
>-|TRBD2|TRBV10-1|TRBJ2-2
TGCGCCAGCAGCCCCGGGACTAGCGGGGCGGGATACACCGGGGAGCTGTTTTTT
CASSPGTSGAGYTGELFF
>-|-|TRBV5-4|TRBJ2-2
TGTGCCAGCAGGCCTCTAGCGTCTGGCGGGGAGCTGTTTTTT
CASRPLASGGELFF
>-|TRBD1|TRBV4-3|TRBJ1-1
TGCGCCAGCAGCCACGCAGGGGGTGGCACTGAAGCTTTCTTT
CASSHAGGGTEAFF
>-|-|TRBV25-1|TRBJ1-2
TGTGCCAGCAGTGAATTCGGGCAGGGATTAGTGGGTGTCTATGGCTACACCTTC
CASSEFGQGLVGVYGYTF
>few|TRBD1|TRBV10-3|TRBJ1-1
TGTGCCATCAGGGGGACAGAAAACACTGAAGCTTTCTTT
CAIRGTENTEAFF
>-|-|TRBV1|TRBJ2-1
TGCACCAGCAGCCAAGGGAGAACGGGAGTCCTTGAGCAGTTCTTC
CTSSQGRTGVLEQFF
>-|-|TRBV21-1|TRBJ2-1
TGTGCCAGCAGCAAAGAAGAAGCAGGGGAGACCTACAATGAGCAGTTCTTC
CASSKEEAGETYNEQFF
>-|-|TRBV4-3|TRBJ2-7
TGCGCCAGCAGCCAAGAGCGGGGCCCCTACGAGCAGTACTTC
CASSQERGPYEQYF
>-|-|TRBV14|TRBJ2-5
TGTGCCAGCAGCCAAGTGGGTACAGGCGGGACCCAGTACTTC
CASSQVGTGGTQYF
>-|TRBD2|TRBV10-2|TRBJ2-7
TGCGCCAGCAGTGAGCCGGGACTAGCGGGAACTAAGTCCTACGAGCAGTACTTC
CASSEPGLAGTKSYEQYF
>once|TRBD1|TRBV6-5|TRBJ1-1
TGTGCCAGCAGCACAGGGACAGGGGCCTTGACTGAAGCTTTCTTT
CASSTGTGALTEAFF
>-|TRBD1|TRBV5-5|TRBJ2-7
TGTGCCAGCAGCTTGGTTACAGGGGGAGGCTACGAGCAGTACTTC
CASSLVTGGGYEQYF
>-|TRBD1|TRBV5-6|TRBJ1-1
TGTGCCAGCAGCTTGGAAACCGGGACAGGGGGCGCGGGCACTGAAGCTTTCTTT
CASSLETGTGGAGTEAFF
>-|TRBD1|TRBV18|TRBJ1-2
TGTGCCAGCTCCTCCGGGACAGGGTACTATGGCTACACCTTC
CASSSGTGYYGYTF
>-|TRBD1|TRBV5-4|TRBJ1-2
TGTGCCAGCAGCCTGAGACAGGGTGAGGTTCCTGGCTACACCTTC
CASSLRQGEVPGYTF
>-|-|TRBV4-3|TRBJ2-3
TGCGCCAGCAGCCAAACAAGACAGATGGCGCAGTATTTT
CASSQTRQMAQYF
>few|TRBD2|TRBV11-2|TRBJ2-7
TGTGCCAGCAGCTTAGAGGGGGGGACCTATACCTACGAGCAGTACTTC
CASSLEGGTYTYEQYF
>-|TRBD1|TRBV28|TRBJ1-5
TGTGCCAGCAGTTTTGCGATCGCAGGGGGGTTGAATCAGCCCCAGCATTTT
CASSFAIAGGLNQPQHF
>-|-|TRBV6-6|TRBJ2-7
TGTGCCAGCAGCGGGAGTACCTACGAGCAGTACTTC
CASSGSTYEQYF
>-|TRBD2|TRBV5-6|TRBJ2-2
TGTGCCAGCAGCTTGGTGAGGCGGGGGGAAGTCGGGGAGCTGTTTTTT
CASSLVRRGEVGELFF
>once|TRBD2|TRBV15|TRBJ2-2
TGTGCCACCAGCAGAGATCGGACTAGCCAGAACACCGGGGAGCTGTTTTTT
CATSRDRTSQNTGELFF
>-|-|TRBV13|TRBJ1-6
TGTGCCAGCAGCTTAGGCGGCAGGATGGGCTCCTATAATTCACCCCTCCACTTT
CASSLGGRMGSYNSPLHF
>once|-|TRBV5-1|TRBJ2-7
TGCGCCAGCAGCTTGACAGGTGAACCTCCCTACGAGCAGTACTTC
CASSLTGEPPYEQYF
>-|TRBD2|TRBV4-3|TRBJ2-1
TGCGCCAGCAGCCAAGATGCTAGCGGGAGGTTTGAGCAGTTCTTC
CASSQDASGRFEQFF
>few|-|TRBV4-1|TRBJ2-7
TGCGCCAGCAGCCAAGATCCTCGGGGTAGCTCCTACGAGCAGTACTTC
CASSQDPRGSSYEQYF
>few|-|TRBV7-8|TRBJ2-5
TGTGCCAGCAGCTTCAGCCGGGACTTAACTTACCAAGAGACCCAGTACTTC
CASSFSRDLTYQETQYF
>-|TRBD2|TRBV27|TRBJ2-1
TGTGCCAGCAGACTAGCGGGAGGGAACTACAATGAGCAGTTCTTC
CASRLAGGNYNEQFF
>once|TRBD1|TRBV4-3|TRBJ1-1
TGCGCCAGCAGCCCTCGACAGGGGGAAGCTTTCTTT
CASSPRQGEAFF
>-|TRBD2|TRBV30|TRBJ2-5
TGTGCCTGGAGTGTCGGGGGGGCTCTGGGGACCCAGTACTTC
CAWSVGGALGTQYF
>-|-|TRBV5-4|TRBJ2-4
TGTGCCAGCACCTCGGGGGACATTCAGTACTTC
CASTSGDIQYF
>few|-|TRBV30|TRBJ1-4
TGTGCCTGGAGCCTACCGTTTTTAGGGGAACGGGAAAAACTGTTTTTT
CAWSLPFLGEREKLFF
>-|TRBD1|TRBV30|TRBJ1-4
TGTGCCTGGAACAACAGGGGGCTTGAGGAAAAACTGTTTTTT
CAWNNRGLEEKLFF
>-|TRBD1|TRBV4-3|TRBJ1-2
TGCGCCAGCAGCCCGGCAATCTCGGGGACAGGCGAATATGGCTACACCTTC
CASSPAISGTGEYGYTF
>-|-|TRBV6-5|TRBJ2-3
TGTGCCAGCAGTTACGGGGTAGCGGCAGATACGCAGTATTTT
CASSYGVAADTQYF
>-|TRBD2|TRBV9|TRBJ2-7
TGTGCCAGCAGCGCGGGACTAGCGGGCTACGAGCAGTACTTC
CASSAGLAGYEQYF